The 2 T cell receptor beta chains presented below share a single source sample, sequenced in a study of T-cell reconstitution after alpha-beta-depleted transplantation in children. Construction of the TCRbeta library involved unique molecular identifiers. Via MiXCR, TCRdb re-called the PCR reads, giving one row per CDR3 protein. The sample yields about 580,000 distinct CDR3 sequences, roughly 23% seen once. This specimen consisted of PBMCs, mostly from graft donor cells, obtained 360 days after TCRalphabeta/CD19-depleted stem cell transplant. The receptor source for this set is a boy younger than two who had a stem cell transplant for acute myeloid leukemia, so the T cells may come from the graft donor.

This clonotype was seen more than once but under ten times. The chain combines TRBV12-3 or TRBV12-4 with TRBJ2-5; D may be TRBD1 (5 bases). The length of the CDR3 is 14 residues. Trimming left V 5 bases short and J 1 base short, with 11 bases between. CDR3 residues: CASSILGAQETQYF. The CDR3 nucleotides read TGTGCCAGCAGTATCCTTGGGGCCCAAGAGACCCAGTACTTC.

The CDR3 region is CASSYGPVTDTQYF. In DNA form, the CDR3 reads TGTGCCAGCAGTTACGGACCGGTCACAGATACGCAGTATTTT. The chain is built from TRBV6-5 and TRBJ2-3; D is unresolved. The germline gives CDR1 MNHEY, CDR2 SVGAGI. Trimming shortened V by 2 bases and J by 2 bases, and 8 bases separated the two germline ends. This CDR3 is built from 14 residues.